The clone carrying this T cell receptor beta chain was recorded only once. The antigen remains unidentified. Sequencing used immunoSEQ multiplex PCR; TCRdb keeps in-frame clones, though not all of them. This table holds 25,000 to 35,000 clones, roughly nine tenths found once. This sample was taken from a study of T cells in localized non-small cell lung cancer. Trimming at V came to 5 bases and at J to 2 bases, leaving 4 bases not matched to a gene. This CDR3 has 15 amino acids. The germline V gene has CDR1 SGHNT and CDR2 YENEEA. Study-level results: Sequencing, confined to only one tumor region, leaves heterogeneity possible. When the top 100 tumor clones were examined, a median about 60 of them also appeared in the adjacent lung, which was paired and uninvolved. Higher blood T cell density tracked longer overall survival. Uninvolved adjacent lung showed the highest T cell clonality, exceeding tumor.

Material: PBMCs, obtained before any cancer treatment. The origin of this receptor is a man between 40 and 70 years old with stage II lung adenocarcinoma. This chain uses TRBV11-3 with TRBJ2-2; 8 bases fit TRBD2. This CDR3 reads CASSPGLGNTGELFF. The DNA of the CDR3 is TGTGCCAGCAGCCCGGGACTAGGAAACACCGGGGAGCTGTTTTTT.